Described below is a single TCR beta chain sequence and its context. This specimen belongs to a study of blood T cell repertoires in COVID-19. Across the whole study: The study drew acute and convalescent COVID-19 samples from the United States, Italy and Spain. Sample material is recorded as cDNA or gDNA derived from T cells, B-cell-depleted T cells, or PBMCs.

Per the authors' pipeline: Reference gene primers were amplified, and this amplification served to estimate nucleated cell counts. Clones were sequenced by immunoSEQ multiplex PCR, and TCRdb holds only the in-frame ones, with some missing. V, J and clone size are taken as reported in that table, and D and trimming were inferred from the DNA itself. The repertoire holds 110,000 or so clones, with 81% as singletons. The V gene's germline CDR1 is MGHRA and CDR2 YSYEKL. The CDR3 sequence is 16 residues long. J gave up 0 bases and V 3 bases, and 5 bases lay outside the gene matches. This TCR was sampled from a man aged 50 to 60 with acute or convalescent COVID-19. Sequencing used peripheral blood. The V gene is TRBV4-1, the J gene TRBJ2-3, with TRBD2 matching over 8 bases. This CDR3 is CASSQYSGTSTDTQYF. The CDR3 DNA sequence: TGCGCCAGCAGCCAGTATAGCGGGACTAGCACAGATACGCAGTATTTT.